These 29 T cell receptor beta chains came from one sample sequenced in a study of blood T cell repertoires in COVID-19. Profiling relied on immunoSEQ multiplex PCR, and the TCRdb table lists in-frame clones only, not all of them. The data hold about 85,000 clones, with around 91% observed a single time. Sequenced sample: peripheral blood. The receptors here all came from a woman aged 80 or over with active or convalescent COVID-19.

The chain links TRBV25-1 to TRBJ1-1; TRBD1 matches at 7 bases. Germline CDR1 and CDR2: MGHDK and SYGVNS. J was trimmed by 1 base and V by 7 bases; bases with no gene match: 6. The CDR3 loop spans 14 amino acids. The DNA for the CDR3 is TGTGCCAGCACCCGACAGGGCCCGAACACTGAAGCTTTCTTT. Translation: CASTRQGPNTEAFF.

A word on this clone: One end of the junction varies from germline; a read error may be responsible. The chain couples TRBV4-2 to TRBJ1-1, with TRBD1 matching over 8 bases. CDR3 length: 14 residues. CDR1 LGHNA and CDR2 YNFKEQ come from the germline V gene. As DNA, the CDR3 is TGTGCTAGCATGGTGACAGGGGATTCGCCTGAAGCTTTCTTT. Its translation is CASMVTGDSPEAFF.

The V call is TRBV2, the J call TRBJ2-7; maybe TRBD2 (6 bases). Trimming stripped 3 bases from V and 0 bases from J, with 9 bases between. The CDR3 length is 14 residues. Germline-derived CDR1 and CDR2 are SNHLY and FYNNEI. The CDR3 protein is CASSETRSSYEQYF. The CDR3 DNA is TGTGCCAGCAGTGAGACTAGAAGCTCCTACGAGCAGTACTTC.

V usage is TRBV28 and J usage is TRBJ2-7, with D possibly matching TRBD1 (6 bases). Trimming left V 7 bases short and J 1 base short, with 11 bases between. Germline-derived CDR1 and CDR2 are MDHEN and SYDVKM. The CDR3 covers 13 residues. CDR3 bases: TGTGCCAGCAATTCAGGACAGTCCTACGAGCAGTACTTC. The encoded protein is CASNSGQSYEQYF.

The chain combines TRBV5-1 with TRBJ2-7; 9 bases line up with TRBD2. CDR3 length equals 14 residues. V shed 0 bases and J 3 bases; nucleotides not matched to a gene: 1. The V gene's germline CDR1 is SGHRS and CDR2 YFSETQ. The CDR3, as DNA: TGCGCCAGCAGCTTGGCTAGCGGGAACTACGAGCAGTACTTC. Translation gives CASSLASGNYEQYF.

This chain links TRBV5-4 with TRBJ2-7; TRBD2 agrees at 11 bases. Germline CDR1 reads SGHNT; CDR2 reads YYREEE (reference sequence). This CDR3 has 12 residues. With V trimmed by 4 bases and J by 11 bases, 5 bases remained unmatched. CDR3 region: CASSQGLAEEYF. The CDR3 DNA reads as TGTGCCAGCAGCCAGGGACTAGCGGAGGAGTACTTC.

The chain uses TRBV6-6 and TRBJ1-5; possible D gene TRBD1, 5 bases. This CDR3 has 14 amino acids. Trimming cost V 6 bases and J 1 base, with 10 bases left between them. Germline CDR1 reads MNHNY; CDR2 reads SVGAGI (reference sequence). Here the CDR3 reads CASSHAGSNQPQHF. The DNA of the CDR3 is TGTGCCAGCAGCCACGCAGGGAGCAATCAGCCCCAGCATTTT.

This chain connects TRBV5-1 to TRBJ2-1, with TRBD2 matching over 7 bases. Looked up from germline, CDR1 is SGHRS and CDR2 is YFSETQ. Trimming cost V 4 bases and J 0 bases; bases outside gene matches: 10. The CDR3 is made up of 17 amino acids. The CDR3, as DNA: TGCGCCAGCAGCGCCCGGACGACTAGCCTCTCCTACAATGAGCAGTTCTTC. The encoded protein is CASSARTTSLSYNEQFF.

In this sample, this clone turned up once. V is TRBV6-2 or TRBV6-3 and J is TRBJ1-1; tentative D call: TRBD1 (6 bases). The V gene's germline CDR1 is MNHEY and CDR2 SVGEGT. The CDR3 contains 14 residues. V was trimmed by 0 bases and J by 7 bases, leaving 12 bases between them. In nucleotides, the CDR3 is TGTGCCAGCAGTTACTCGGGAGGGGGATTTGAAGCTTTCTTT. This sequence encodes CASSYSGGGFEAFF.

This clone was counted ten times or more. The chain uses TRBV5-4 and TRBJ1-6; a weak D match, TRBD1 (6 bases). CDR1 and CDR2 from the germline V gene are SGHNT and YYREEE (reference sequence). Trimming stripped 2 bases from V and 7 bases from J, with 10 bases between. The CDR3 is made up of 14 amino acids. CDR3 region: CASSFGGANSPLHF. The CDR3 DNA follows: TGTGCCAGCAGCTTCGGGGGGGCAAATTCACCCCTCCACTTT.

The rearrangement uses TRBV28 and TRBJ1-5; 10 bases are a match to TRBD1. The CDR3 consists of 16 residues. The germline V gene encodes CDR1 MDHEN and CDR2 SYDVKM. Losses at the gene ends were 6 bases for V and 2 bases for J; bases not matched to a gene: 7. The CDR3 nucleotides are TGTGCCAGCAGGGCGACAGGGGGCCGAGGCAATCAGCCCCAGCATTTT. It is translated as CASRATGGRGNQPQHF.

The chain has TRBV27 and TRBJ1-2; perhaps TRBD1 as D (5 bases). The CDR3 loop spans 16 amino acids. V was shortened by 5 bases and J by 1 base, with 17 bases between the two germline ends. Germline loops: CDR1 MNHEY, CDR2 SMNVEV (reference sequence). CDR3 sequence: CASSVFGGPSNYGYTF. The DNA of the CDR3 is TGTGCCAGCAGTGTTTTCGGGGGTCCCAGTAACTATGGCTACACCTTC.

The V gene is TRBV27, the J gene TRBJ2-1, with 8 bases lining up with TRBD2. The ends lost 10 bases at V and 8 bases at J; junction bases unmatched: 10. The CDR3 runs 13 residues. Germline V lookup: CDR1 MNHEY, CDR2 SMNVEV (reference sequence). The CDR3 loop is CATASGLWDEQFF. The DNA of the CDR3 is TGTGCCACCGCTAGCGGGTTGTGGGATGAGCAGTTCTTC.

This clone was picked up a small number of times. The CDR3 protein is CAISDGGDGEKLFF. Written as DNA, the CDR3 is TGTGCCATCAGTGACGGCGGGGATGGGGAAAAACTGTTTTTT. This sequence joins TRBV10-3 and TRBJ1-4; D is unclear. Germline loops: CDR1 ENHRY, CDR2 SYGVKD. The CDR3 consists of 14 residues. V was pared by 3 bases and J by 8 bases, with 13 bases between.

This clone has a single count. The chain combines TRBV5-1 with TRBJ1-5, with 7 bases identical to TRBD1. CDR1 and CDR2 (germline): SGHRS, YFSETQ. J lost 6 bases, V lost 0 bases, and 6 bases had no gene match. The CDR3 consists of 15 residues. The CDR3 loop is CASSLGQGVGQPQHF. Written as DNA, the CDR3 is TGCGCCAGCAGCTTGGGGCAGGGGGTCGGTCAGCCCCAGCATTTT.

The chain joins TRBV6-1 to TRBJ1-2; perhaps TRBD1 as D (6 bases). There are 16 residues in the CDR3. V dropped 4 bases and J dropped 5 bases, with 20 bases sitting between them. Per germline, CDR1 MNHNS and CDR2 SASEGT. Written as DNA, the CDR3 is TGTGCCAGCAGTGGCCCGTGGGGGCTACGGGATTATGGCTACACCTTC. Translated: CASSGPWGLRDYGYTF.

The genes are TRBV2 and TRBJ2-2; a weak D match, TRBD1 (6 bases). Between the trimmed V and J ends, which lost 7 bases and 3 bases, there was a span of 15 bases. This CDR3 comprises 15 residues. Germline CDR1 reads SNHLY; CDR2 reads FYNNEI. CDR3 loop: CASTLPGQYTGELFF. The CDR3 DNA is TGTGCCAGCACTTTACCGGGACAATACACCGGGGAGCTGTTTTTT.

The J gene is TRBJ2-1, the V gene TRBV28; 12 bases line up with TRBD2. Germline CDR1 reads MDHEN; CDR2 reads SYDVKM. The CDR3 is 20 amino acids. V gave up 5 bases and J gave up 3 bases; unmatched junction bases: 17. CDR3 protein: CASSTYSSGRAGGIYNEQFF. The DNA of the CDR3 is TGTGCCAGCAGTACTTACTCTAGCGGGAGGGCCGGTGGAATCTACAATGAGCAGTTCTTC.

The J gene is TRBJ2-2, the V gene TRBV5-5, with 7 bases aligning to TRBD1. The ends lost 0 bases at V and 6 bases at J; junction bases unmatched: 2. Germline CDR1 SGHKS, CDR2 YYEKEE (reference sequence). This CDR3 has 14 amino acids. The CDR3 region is CASSLVQGAGELFF. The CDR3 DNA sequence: TGTGCCAGCAGCTTGGTTCAGGGGGCCGGGGAGCTGTTTTTT.

The chain's CDR3 is CASSLRKRAYNEQFF. The DNA of the CDR3 is TGTGCCAGCAGTTTGCGGAAGAGGGCCTACAATGAGCAGTTCTTC. The chain is built from TRBV27 and TRBJ2-1; possibly TRBD2 for D (5 bases). This CDR3 spans 15 amino acids. V was pared by 3 bases and J by 2 bases, with 11 bases between. In germline, CDR1 is MNHEY, CDR2 SMNVEV (reference sequence).

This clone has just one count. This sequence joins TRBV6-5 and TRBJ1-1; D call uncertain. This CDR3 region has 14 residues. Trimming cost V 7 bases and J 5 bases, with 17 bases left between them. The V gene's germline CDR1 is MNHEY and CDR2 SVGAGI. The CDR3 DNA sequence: TGTGCCAGCAATAGCCGGGTCTCCCGGACTGAAGCTTTCTTT. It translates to CASNSRVSRTEAFF.

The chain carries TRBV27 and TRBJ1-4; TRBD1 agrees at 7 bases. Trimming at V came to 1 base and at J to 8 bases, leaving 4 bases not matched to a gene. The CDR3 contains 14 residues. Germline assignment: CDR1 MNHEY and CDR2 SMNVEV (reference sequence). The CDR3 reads CASSLLTGREKLFF. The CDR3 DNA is TGTGCCAGCAGTTTATTGACAGGGAGGGAAAAACTGTTTTTT.

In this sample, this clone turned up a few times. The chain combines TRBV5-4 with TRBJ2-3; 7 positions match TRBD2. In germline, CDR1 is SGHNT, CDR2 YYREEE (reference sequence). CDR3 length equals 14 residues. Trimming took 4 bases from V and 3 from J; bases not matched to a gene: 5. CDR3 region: CASSPTRETDTQYF. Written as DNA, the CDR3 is TGTGCCAGCAGCCCGACGCGGGAGACAGATACGCAGTATTTT.

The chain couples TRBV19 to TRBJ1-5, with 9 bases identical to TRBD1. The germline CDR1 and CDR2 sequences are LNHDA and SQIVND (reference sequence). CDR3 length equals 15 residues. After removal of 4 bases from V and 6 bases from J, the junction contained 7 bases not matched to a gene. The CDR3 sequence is CASSRGDRAVQPQHF. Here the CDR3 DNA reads TGTGCCAGTAGTAGAGGGGACAGGGCGGTTCAGCCCCAGCATTTT.

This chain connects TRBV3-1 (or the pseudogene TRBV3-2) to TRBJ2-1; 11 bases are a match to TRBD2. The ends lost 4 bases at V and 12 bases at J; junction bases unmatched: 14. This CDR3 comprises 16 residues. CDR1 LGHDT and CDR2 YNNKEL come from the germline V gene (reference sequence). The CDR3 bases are TGTGCCAGCAGCCCGGCGCTAGCGGGAGGTTCCACGGGGCAGTTCTTC. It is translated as CASSPALAGGSTGQFF.

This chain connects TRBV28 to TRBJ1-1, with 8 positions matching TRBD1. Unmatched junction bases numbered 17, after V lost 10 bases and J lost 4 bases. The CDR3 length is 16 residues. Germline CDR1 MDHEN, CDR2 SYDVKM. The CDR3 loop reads CANSAHQGAVSTEAFF. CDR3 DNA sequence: TGTGCCAACAGCGCCCACCAGGGGGCTGTAAGCACTGAAGCTTTCTTT.

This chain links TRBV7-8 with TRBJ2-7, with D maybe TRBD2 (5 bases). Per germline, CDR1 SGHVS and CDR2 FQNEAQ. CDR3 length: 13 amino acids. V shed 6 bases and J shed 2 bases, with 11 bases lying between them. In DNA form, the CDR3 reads TGTGCCAGCAGAAGCTCCGGGGCCTACGAGCAGTACTTC. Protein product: CASRSSGAYEQYF.

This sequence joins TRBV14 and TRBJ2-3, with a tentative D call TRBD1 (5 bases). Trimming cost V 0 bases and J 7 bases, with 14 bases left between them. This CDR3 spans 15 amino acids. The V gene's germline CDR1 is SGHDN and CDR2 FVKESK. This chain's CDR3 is CASSQENVRGNTQYF. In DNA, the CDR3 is TGTGCCAGCAGCCAAGAGAATGTTAGGGGAAATACGCAGTATTTT.

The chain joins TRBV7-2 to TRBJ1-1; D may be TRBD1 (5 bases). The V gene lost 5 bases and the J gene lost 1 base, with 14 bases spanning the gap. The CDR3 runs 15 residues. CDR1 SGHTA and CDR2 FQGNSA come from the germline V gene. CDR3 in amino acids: CASSPSTAWNTEAFF. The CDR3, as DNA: TGTGCCAGCAGCCCCTCGACAGCTTGGAACACTGAAGCTTTCTTT.